This TCR beta chain was observed in a study of T cells in Graves' hyperthyroidism and ophthalmopathy. This clonotype turned up a few times. Germline CDR1 SGHTA, CDR2 FQGNSA. Trimming took 1 base from V and 3 from J, leaving 16 bases between them. CDR3 length: 17 residues. What was amplified from RNA transcripts were TCR beta CDR3 regions. The HTBI set primed first-round TCR CDR3 RT-PCR. TCRdb independently ran MiXCR on the multiplex PCR reads; one entry per CDR3 protein. This sample yields more than 300,000 distinct CDR3 sequences, of which under 20% are seen a single time; 40% belongs to the top ten. This sequence originates from a man aged 18 to 30 with Graves' ophthalmopathy. The rearrangement uses TRBV7-2 and TRBJ2-4; D unclear. Sequencing was performed on blood. The CDR3 DNA is TGTGCCAGCAGCTTAGGTCGGTGGGTAGTCGGCAAAAACATTCAGTACTTC. It codes for CASSLGRWVVGKNIQYF.